This T cell receptor beta chain was found in a study of naive CD8 T cells in extremely preterm neonates. The CDR3 has 11 amino acids. Trimming cost V 6 bases and J 4 bases, with 3 bases left between them. From germline, CDR1 is LGHNT and CDR2 FRNRAP. Extremely preterm deliveries at roughly 22-27 weeks of gestation provided the preterm samples. Sorting kept Annexin V-negative CD3+CD8+CD45RA+CCR7+ naive T cells. Some clones are missing from TCRdb's copy, which holds only in-frame ones; the method was immunoSEQ multiplex PCR. The sample shows about 23,000 clones, 88% of them seen only once. Findings of the study overall: Preterm infants showed shorter CDR3s, fewer N additions and less trimming than older groups.

Worth noting for this clone: Its specificity is not known.

The chain combines TRBV12-5 with TRBJ2-2; D unresolved. The TCR sequence derives from a boy who was born preterm. The source material was naive CD8+ T cells from cord blood. CDR3: CASGITGELFF. The CDR3 region has the DNA TGTGCTAGTGGGATCACCGGGGAGCTGTTTTTT.